A single sample gave rise to the 9 T cell receptor beta chains below, sequenced in a study of blood T cell repertoires in COVID-19. The assay was immunoSEQ multiplex PCR, and TCRdb's table has in-frame clones only and misses some. This table holds some 220,000 clones, roughly 83% found once. The sample comprised PBMCs or T cells enriched from blood (not recorded which). These receptors were collected from a woman aged 40 to 50 with acute COVID-19.

The sample holds one count of this clone. The V call is TRBV5-1, the J call TRBJ1-4; the match to TRBD1 covers 7 bases. The CDR3 is 16 residues long. V shed 3 bases and J 0 bases; nucleotides not matched to a gene: 5. Germline V CDR1 and CDR2: SGHRS, YFSETQ. Written as DNA, the CDR3 is TGCGCCAGCAGCTCTCCTCAGGGGGCAACTAATGAAAAACTGTTTTTT. Encoded protein: CASSSPQGATNEKLFF.

The sample holds one count of this clone. The chain couples TRBV12-2 to TRBJ2-1; the DNA was not compared with TRBD2, the D call given in the table. TRBV12-2 is marked as a pseudogene. This CDR3 comprises 16 residues. CDR3 nucleotide sequence: TGTGCAAGTCGCTTAGCTTCGGGACTAGTGAACAATGAGCAGTTCTTC. It encodes CASRLASGLVNNEQFF.

This clone was found a few times. The V call is TRBV7-9, the J call TRBJ2-7; 8 nucleotides align to TRBD2. This CDR3 contains 15 residues. Trimming took 6 bases from V and 2 from J; bases not matched to a gene: 9. Germline V gives CDR1 SEHNR, CDR2 FQNEAQ (reference sequence). The DNA for the CDR3 is TGTGCCAGCAGGCAATTTACTAGCGGTCCCTACGAGCAGTACTTC. This sequence encodes CASRQFTSGPYEQYF.

V and J are TRBV7-8 and TRBJ2-1; maybe TRBD1 (6 bases). The V gene lost 5 bases and the J gene lost 3 bases, with 14 bases spanning the gap. Germline V CDR1 and CDR2: SGHVS, FQNEAQ. The CDR3 length is 15 residues. CDR3 sequence (DNA): TGTGCCAGCAGCCCACAGGGAAGGGTCTACAATGAGCAGTTCTTC. This codes for CASSPQGRVYNEQFF.

V and J are TRBV29-1 and TRBJ1-1; 7 bases line up with TRBD1. The CDR3 contains 13 residues. CDR1 is SQVTM and CDR2 is ANQGSEA in the germline V gene. V was clipped by 7 bases and J by 0 bases; unmatched bases: 5. CDR3 protein: CSASTGMNTEAFF. The CDR3 DNA follows: TGCAGCGCCTCGACAGGGATGAACACTGAAGCTTTCTTT.

V is TRBV6-2 or TRBV6-3 and J is TRBJ1-1, with 7 bases lining up with TRBD1. CDR3 length: 17 residues. After removal of 2 bases from V and 0 bases from J, the junction contained 9 bases not matched to a gene. Germline values: CDR1 MNHEY, CDR2 SVGEGT. In nucleotides, the CDR3 is TGTGCCAGCAGTTACCCGACGGGACAGCTAATGAACACTGAAGCTTTCTTT. It encodes CASSYPTGQLMNTEAFF.

The V call is TRBV6-5, the J call TRBJ2-2; TRBD1 might be the D (5 bases). From germline, CDR1 is MNHEY and CDR2 SVGAGI. This CDR3 is built from 14 residues. Trimming left V 6 bases short and J 6 bases short, with 14 bases between. CDR3 amino acids: CASRDARGPGELFF. The CDR3 DNA reads as TGTGCCAGCAGGGACGCAAGGGGCCCCGGGGAGCTGTTTTTT.

As to this clone: Other DNA sequences within the sample encode an identical CDR3. The rearrangement joins TRBV2 to TRBJ1-5; tentatively, D is TRBD1 (5 bases). The length of the CDR3 is 14 residues. Per the germline V gene, CDR1 is SNHLY and CDR2 is FYNNEI. Trimming took off 8 bases at V and 3 bases at J, with 14 bases between the two ends. As DNA, the CDR3 is TGTGCCAGCCGAGCGGGGGGAACCAATCAGCCCCAGCATTTT. Amino acid sequence: CASRAGGTNQPQHF. The entire variable domain, with the rest obtained from reference TRBV2 and TRBJ1-5, is as follows: EPEVTQTPSHQVTQMGQEVILRCVPISNHLYFYWYRQILGQKVEFLVSFYNNEISEKSEIFDDQFSVERPDGSNFTLKIRSTKLEDSAMYFCASRAGGTNQPQHFGDGTRLSIL.

The gene calls are TRBV7-3 and TRBJ2-3; 9 bases agree with TRBD2. Germline V gene data show CDR1 as SGHTA and CDR2 as FQGTGA. V lost 2 bases and J lost 4; bases outside the gene matches: 7. There are 16 residues in the CDR3. CDR3 amino acids: CASSLGTGGRADTQYF. In nucleotides, the CDR3 is TGTGCCAGCAGCTTAGGAACTGGCGGGAGGGCAGATACGCAGTATTTT.